This TCR beta chain was recovered during a study of blood T cell repertoires in COVID-19. The wider study: Acute and convalescent COVID-19 samples came from the United States, Italy and Spain. The analysed material was cDNA or gDNA that came from T cells, B-cell-depleted T cells, or PBMCs.

The junction had 9 bases not matched to a gene; V was cut back by 5 bases and J by 4 bases. The CDR3 consists of 17 residues. The germline gives CDR1 SEHNR, CDR2 FQNEAQ (reference sequence). The table came from immunoSEQ multiplex PCR; TCRdb's copy has only in-frame clones and leaves some out. The repertoire holds about 370,000 clones, with more than 80% as singletons. Material: PBMCs or T cells enriched from blood (not recorded which). The clonotype was recovered from a man younger than 35 who had recovered from COVID-19. This rearrangement joins TRBV7-9 to TRBJ2-3, with 13 bases identical to TRBD2. CDR3 sequence: CASSPRTSGGKADTQYF. CDR3 nucleotides: TGTGCCAGCAGCCCGAGGACTAGCGGGGGTAAAGCAGATACGCAGTATTTT.